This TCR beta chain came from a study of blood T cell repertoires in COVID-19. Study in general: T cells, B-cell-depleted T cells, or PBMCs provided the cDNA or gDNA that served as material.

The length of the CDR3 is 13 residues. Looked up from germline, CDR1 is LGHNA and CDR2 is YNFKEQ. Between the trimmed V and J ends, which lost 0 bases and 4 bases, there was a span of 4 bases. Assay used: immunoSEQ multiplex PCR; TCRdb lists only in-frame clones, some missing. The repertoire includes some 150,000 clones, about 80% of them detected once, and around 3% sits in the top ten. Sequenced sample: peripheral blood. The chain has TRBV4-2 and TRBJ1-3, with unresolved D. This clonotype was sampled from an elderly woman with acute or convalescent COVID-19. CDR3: CASSQEQGNTIYF. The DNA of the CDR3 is TGTGCCAGCAGCCAAGAACAAGGAAACACCATATATTTT.